The 15 T cell receptor beta chains below come from one sample, sequenced in a study of regulatory T cells in long-lasting Graves disease. Time point defined: persistent/refractory GD, antithyroid drugs over 5 years with positive TRAb. The TCR library was prepared using RNA isolated from PBMCs. HTBI primers from iRepertoire and Arm-PCR of CDR3 regions yielded the TCR beta libraries. TCRdb passed the multiplex PCR reads through MiXCR, listing each CDR3 protein once. The table lists about 400,000 distinct CDR3 sequences, around 20% of them singletons, with around 21% in the top ten. The source was peripheral blood mononuclear cells (PBMCs), collected when the disease was refractory, from a patient treated with antithyroid drugs. The receptors were sampled from a female donor with Graves disease.

The count of this clonotype is one. The CDR3 DNA is TGCAGCGTTGAAATGACAGGGGGAGGCTACGAGCAGTACTTC. The encoded protein is CSVEMTGGGYEQYF. This sequence joins TRBV29-1 and TRBJ2-7; 9 bases are a match to TRBD1. V gave up 2 bases and J gave up 3 bases; unmatched junction bases: 5. The CDR3 runs to 14 residues. The germline V gene encodes CDR1 SQVTM and CDR2 ANQGSEA.

This clonotype was observed many times. The chain joins TRBV29-1 to TRBJ2-7, with TRBD2 identical over 7 bases. Germline CDR1 and CDR2: SQVTM and ANQGSEA. The CDR3 loop spans 14 amino acids. J was trimmed by 3 bases and V by 4 bases; bases with no gene match: 9. In DNA form, the CDR3 reads TGCAGCGTTGTTACCAGCGGGAACCACTACGAGCAGTACTTC. Protein product: CSVVTSGNHYEQYF.

Ten or more counts support this clonotype. The chain recombines TRBV6-1 with TRBJ1-2, with D tentatively TRBD1 (5 bases). The CDR3 loop spans 18 amino acids. V was pared by 5 bases and J by 10 bases, with 32 bases between. The germline V gene encodes CDR1 MNHNS and CDR2 SASEGT. The CDR3 DNA reads TGTGCCAGCAGTCATTTTGATGGCGGGACCCTCTACCAAGGTATCTACACCTTC. The encoded protein is CASSHFDGGTLYQGIYTF.

At least ten counts were recorded for this clonotype. The V gene is TRBV3-1, the J gene TRBJ1-5; D unclear. Germline V CDR1 and CDR2: LGHDT, YNNKEL (reference sequence). V lost 3 bases and J lost 4, with 10 bases in between. This CDR3 region has 14 residues. CDR3 in DNA: TGTGCCAGCAGCCAGGCCGTAGGAAATCAGCCCCAGCATTTT. The encoded protein is CASSQAVGNQPQHF.

This clonotype was seen ten or more times. Here the CDR3 DNA reads TGTGCCAGCGGCGGACAGGGTGTGTACCAGCCCCAGCATTTT. Translation gives CASGGQGVYQPQHF. The chain links TRBV2 to TRBJ1-5; 8 bases align to TRBD1. Germline V gene data show CDR1 as SNHLY and CDR2 as FYNNEI. J lost 7 bases, V lost 8 bases, and 10 bases had no gene match. The CDR3 length is 14 residues.

As concerns this clonotype: This could be a read error, since a much larger clone is one nucleotide away. The V and J genes are TRBV5-1 and TRBJ1-2; TRBD1 is a possible D gene (5 bases). The germline gives CDR1 SGHRS, CDR2 YFSETQ. The CDR3 length is 13 residues. V lost 3 bases to trimming and J lost 8 bases, with 14 bases between them. In DNA form, the CDR3 reads TGCGCCAGCAGCTCACCGGGACCGGGAGGCTACACCTTC. This sequence encodes CASSSPGPGGYTF.

The rearrangement joins TRBV7-2 to TRBJ1-1, with a weak D call TRBD1 (5 bases). Germline CDR1 is SGHTA and CDR2 is FQGNSA. V was trimmed by 7 bases and J by 8 bases, leaving 8 bases between them. The length of the CDR3 is 10 residues. CDR3 in DNA: TGTGCCAGCACCCCAGGGGAAGCTTTCTTT. This encodes CASTPGEAFF.

This clonotype has a count of ten or more. The J gene is TRBJ2-7, the V gene TRBV7-2, with D perhaps matching TRBD1 (5 bases). The V gene's germline CDR1 is SGHTA and CDR2 FQGNSA. The ends were cut back, 3 bases at V and 4 bases at J, with 10 bases in the middle. CDR3 length: 13 residues. CDR3 residues: CASSLGLEYEQYF. CDR3 nucleotide sequence: TGTGCCAGCAGCTTGGGGCTAGAATACGAGCAGTACTTC. The full variable domain, rest sourced from reference TRBV7-2 and TRBJ2-7, is GAGVSQSPSNKVTEKGKDVELRCDPISGHTALYWYRQSLGQGLEFLIYFQGNSAPDKSGLPSDRFSAERTGGSVSTLTIQRTQQEDSAVYLCASSLGLEYEQYFGPGTRLTVT.

V and J are TRBV28 and TRBJ2-5; D may be TRBD2 (6 bases). This CDR3 has 13 amino acids. V gave up 8 bases and J gave up 5 bases, with 15 bases separating them. Per germline, CDR1 MDHEN and CDR2 SYDVKM. The CDR3 protein is CASGRPPGETQYF. DNA of the CDR3: TGTGCCAGCGGGAGGCCCCCGGGGGAGACCCAGTACTTC.

This clonotype was observed a handful of times. This chain connects TRBV28 to TRBJ1-6; D remains ambiguous. There are 12 residues in the CDR3. CDR1 and CDR2 (germline): MDHEN, SYDVKM. Between the trimmed V and J ends, which lost 3 bases and 8 bases, there was a span of 5 bases. The CDR3 reads CASSFGDSPLHF. The CDR3 nucleotides are TGTGCCAGCAGTTTTGGTGATTCACCCCTCCACTTT.

This rearrangement joins TRBV3-1 to TRBJ2-7; no firm D call. Germline V gene data show CDR1 as LGHDT and CDR2 as YNNKEL (reference sequence). The CDR3 has 15 residues. The germline V and J ends were trimmed by 1 base and 0 bases, with 10 bases remaining between them. CDR3 in amino acids: CASSQGRSLSYEQYF. The CDR3 DNA reads TGTGCCAGCAGCCAAGGTCGTAGTCTCTCCTACGAGCAGTACTTC.

This clonotype was observed a handful of times. The chain couples TRBV5-1 to TRBJ2-7; TRBD1 matches 8 bases. Germline lookup yields CDR1 SGHRS and CDR2 YFSETQ. V shed 0 bases, J shed 5 bases, and the junction held 7 bases outside the gene matches. The length of the CDR3 is 15 residues. This CDR3 reads CASSLAGDRRHEQYF. DNA for the CDR3: TGCGCCAGCAGCTTGGCGGGGGACAGGCGACACGAGCAGTACTTC.

This clonotype was counted many times. The V and J genes are TRBV12-3 or TRBV12-4 and TRBJ1-2; 10 bases are a match to TRBD1. V shed 5 bases, J shed 7 bases, and the junction held 7 bases outside the gene matches. The CDR3 contains 14 residues. CDR3 DNA sequence: TGTGCCAGCAGTCATGACAGGGGGCAGGGTGGCTACACCTTC. Translating it yields CASSHDRGQGGYTF.

In its sample, this clonotype was seen a few times. The J gene is TRBJ1-1, the V gene TRBV28; a possible D gene is TRBD1 (5 bases). Trimming took off 7 bases at V and 5 bases at J, with 17 bases between the two ends. Germline values: CDR1 MDHEN, CDR2 SYDVKM. This CDR3 spans 14 amino acids. The CDR3 is CASIPGGRRTEAFF. CDR3 coding DNA: TGTGCCAGCATCCCCGGGGGGAGGCGGACTGAAGCTTTCTTT.

This clonotype was counted at least ten times. The chain is built from TRBV28 and TRBJ1-2; D might be TRBD1 (5 bases). This CDR3 region has 14 residues. Trimming pared 3 bases from V and 3 bases from J, leaving 11 bases between. CDR1 is MDHEN and CDR2 is SYDVKM in the germline V gene. Here the CDR3 reads CASSLDTRDYGYTF. The CDR3 DNA follows: TGTGCCAGCAGTTTGGACACCAGAGACTATGGCTACACCTTC.